This T cell receptor beta chain was documented in a study of T cells in localized non-small cell lung cancer (dated by TCRdb to 2020 to 2022). For context, the study as a whole: Comparing tumors with uninvolved tumor-adjacent lungs, the study looked at the T cell repertoires of around 250 patients with early-stage NSCLC. The cohort was made up of under 250 treatment-naive NSCLC patients whose localized lung tumors had been resected. Of the NSCLC patients, around 130 were male and around 97 were female, and the mean age was approximately 64 years. General findings and caveats noted by the study authors: Uninvolved tumor-adjacent lung showed the highest T cell clonality, higher than tumor, which suggests more focused antigenic responses in the uninvolved tumor-adjacent lung. Because multi-region tumor sequencing was not done, intratumor heterogeneity could not be ruled out. Higher blood T cell density associated with longer overall survival, while higher adjacent-lung clonality associated with shorter survival. Of the top 100 tumor clones, a median of approximately 60 were detected in paired uninvolved adjacent lung; 28 were also among that lung's top 100. Because the study design was exploratory, TCR variables were selected using unadjusted p-values without false-discovery rate correction.

TCR beta CDR3 regions were sequenced from DNA using the immunoSEQ Assay. In the original analysis: To compute T cell density, TCR beta template counts were normalized to usable DNA, which was estimated by amplifying housekeeping genes. Richness was estimated with the preseqR package, extrapolating to 400,000 templates for PBMC samples and 120,000 templates for tissue samples. Clonality was taken to be one minus Pielou's evenness. Tissue-enriched TCRs were identified through differential abundance testing performed on productive amino-acid clonotypes, with a minimum total count of 5 and an alpha of 0.1. The Jaccard Index and the Morisita Overlap Index were used to quantify repertoire overlap between compartments. GLIPH clustered TCR beta CDR3s with public tetramer-defined viral CDR3s; viral motifs required at least three viral sequences plus V-gene enrichment. TCRdb limited this immuneACCESS table to in-frame rearrangements with V and J called. A share of clones is missing; checked studies link under half to unresolved V genes, and the rest is unexplained. The V and J calls and clone size are taken from that table; D and trimming were inferred from the DNA. Within this sample are over 40,000 clones, with about 88% of them counted one time only. Jointly, the top ten make up 7.1% of the sample.

Details on this clone: Its target antigen remains unknown. Germline and junction disagree at one end, which may indicate a read error.

At diagnosis, peripheral blood, uninvolved tumor-adjacent lung and tumor were collected and were preserved as a mix of fresh-frozen and FFPE material. For TCR repertoire profiling, the blood samples were analyzed as peripheral blood mononuclear cells. The sequence was obtained from a woman aged 18-55 years with stage III lung adenocarcinoma. The material sequenced was peripheral blood, taken before any cancer treatment.

CDR3 reads: CAISDPGQVDDKLFF. At the DNA level, the sequence is TGTGCCATCAGTGACCCGGGACAGGTGGATGACAAACTGTTTTTT. The receptor chain draws on TRBV10-3 and TRBJ1-4; 8 central bases correspond to TRBD1. The germline V gene provides CDR1 ENHRY and CDR2 SYGVKD. Including cysteine and phenylalanine, the CDR3 has 15 amino acids. Here the CDR3 DNA is all that survives: 45 bases in frame from base 1.